These 32 T cell receptor beta chains were all obtained from the same sample, sequenced in a study of blood T cell repertoires in COVID-19. Profiled with immunoSEQ multiplex PCR; TCRdb holds only in-frame clones, not every one. The table includes some 170,000 clones, 90% detected once. Source material: peripheral blood. The receptors shown here come from a man in his 60s with active or convalescent COVID-19.

V usage is TRBV7-8 and J usage is TRBJ1-5; 8 nucleotides align to TRBD1. The V and J ends lost 5 bases and 1 base, in that order; junction bases with no gene match: 7. This CDR3 is 16 amino acids long. The germline CDR1 and CDR2 sequences are SGHVS and FQNEAQ. CDR3 nucleotides: TGTGCCAGCAGCAGGGAGACAGGGGAAAGCAATCAGCCCCAGCATTTT. Protein sequence: CASSRETGESNQPQHF.

The chain has TRBV28 and TRBJ1-1; maybe TRBD1 (5 bases). The CDR3 runs 14 residues. Trimming took 2 bases from V and 4 from J, leaving 11 bases between them. Germline V lookup: CDR1 MDHEN, CDR2 SYDVKM. CDR3: CASSLRRGITEAFF. The CDR3 DNA sequence: TGTGCCAGCAGTTTACGGCGGGGGATCACTGAAGCTTTCTTT.

The V gene is TRBV5-1, the J gene TRBJ2-1; TRBD2 matches 10 bases. Trimming took 4 bases from V and 0 from J; bases not matched to a gene: 7. Germline V CDR1 and CDR2: SGHRS, YFSETQ. CDR3 length: 17 amino acids. The CDR3, as DNA: TGCGCCAGCAGCCCAGCGGGGGGGGATAGCTCCTACAATGAGCAGTTCTTC. This translates into CASSPAGGDSSYNEQFF.

CDR3 coding DNA: TGCGCCAGCAGCTTTTCCACCGGGACAGGTGGCTACACCTTC. Its protein product is CASSFSTGTGGYTF. The chain combines TRBV5-1 with TRBJ1-2; 8 nucleotides agree with TRBD1. With 2 bases clipped from V and 7 bases from J, the junction kept 7 bases outside the gene matches. The CDR3 extends over 14 amino acids. The germline V gene has CDR1 SGHRS and CDR2 YFSETQ.

Worth noting for this clone: The identical CDR3 is also encoded by other nucleotide sequences in the sample. The chain joins TRBV5-1 to TRBJ2-3; 9 bases line up with TRBD2. Per the germline V gene, CDR1 is SGHRS and CDR2 is YFSETQ. V lost 0 bases and J lost 1; bases outside the gene matches: 3. The CDR3 contains 16 residues. This chain's CDR3 is CASSLAPSGGTDTQYF. The CDR3 DNA reads as TGCGCCAGCAGCTTGGCTCCTAGCGGGGGCACAGATACGCAGTATTTT.

The count of this clone is one. The rearrangement links TRBV6-5 to TRBJ2-2, with D perhaps matching TRBD1 (6 bases). The CDR3 is made up of 16 amino acids. Deletions cut 2 bases from V and 2 bases from J, with 12 bases between. Germline CDR1 reads MNHEY; CDR2 reads SVGAGI. CDR3 DNA sequence: TGTGCCAGCAGTTACCGTCCGGACAGAAACACCGGGGAGCTGTTTTTT. This gives the protein CASSYRPDRNTGELFF.

For this clone: At the DNA level, this CDR3 is encoded by other sequences in the same sample as well. The chain joins TRBV3-1 (or the pseudogene TRBV3-2) to TRBJ1-3; 9 bases are shared with TRBD1. J gave up 1 base and V 4 bases, and 2 bases lay outside the gene matches. This CDR3 is 15 amino acids long. CDR1 and CDR2 (germline): LGHDT, YNNKEL (reference sequence). As DNA, the CDR3 is TGTGCCAGCAGCCCAGGGACAGGGTCTGGAAACACCATATATTTT. As protein: CASSPGTGSGNTIYF.

The gene calls are TRBV5-8 and TRBJ1-4; a possible D gene is TRBD1 (5 bases). This CDR3 contains 15 residues. Germline CDR1 is SGHTS and CDR2 is YDEGEE. V was clipped by 1 base and J by 3 bases, with 10 bases between them. Written as DNA, the CDR3 is TGTGCCAGCAGCTTGAGCGGGGGTTCTAATGAAAAACTGTTTTTT. Translated: CASSLSGGSNEKLFF.

The gene calls are TRBV4-2 and TRBJ1-1; TRBD1 matches at 9 bases. Trimming cost V 7 bases and J 2 bases; bases outside gene matches: 8. The CDR3 has 15 residues. CDR1 is LGHNA, CDR2 YNFKEQ, per germline. The CDR3 loop reads CASTRDRVINTEAFF. The CDR3 coding sequence is TGTGCCAGCACCCGGGACAGGGTGATTAACACTGAAGCTTTCTTT.

This sequence joins TRBV5-6 and TRBJ2-7, with 7 bases that match TRBD2. Trimming took 1 base from V and 6 from J; bases not matched to a gene: 13. CDR3 length: 16 residues. The germline V gene encodes CDR1 SGHDT and CDR2 YYEEEE. The CDR3 sequence: CASSLRAGGTGSEQYF. In DNA form, the CDR3 reads TGTGCCAGCAGCTTGCGAGCCGGGGGGACTGGGAGCGAGCAGTACTTC.

CDR3 DNA sequence: TGTGCCAGCAGTTACTCGACTTTATCCGGAATCAATGAGCAGTTCTTC. Protein product: CASSYSTLSGINEQFF. The chain recombines TRBV6-5 with TRBJ2-1; no reliable D call. Germline V gene lookup returns CDR1 MNHEY and CDR2 SVGAGI. Trimming cost V 0 bases and J 6 bases, with 15 bases left between them. The CDR3 runs 16 residues.

The V call is TRBV5-1, the J call TRBJ1-2; tentatively, D is TRBD1 (6 bases). Germline V lookup: CDR1 SGHRS, CDR2 YFSETQ. CDR3 length: 12 residues. Between the trimmed V and J ends, which lost 4 bases and 8 bases, there was a span of 12 bases. CDR3 protein: CASSRGGDGYTF. The CDR3 DNA is TGCGCCAGCAGCCGCGGGGGCGACGGCTACACCTTC.

The chain is built from TRBV27 and TRBJ2-1; 7 bases are shared with TRBD2. Germline trimming cut 2 bases from V and 3 bases from J; bases unmatched to any gene: 4. The CDR3 has 15 residues. Per the germline V gene, CDR1 is MNHEY and CDR2 is SMNVEV (reference sequence). The chain's CDR3 is CASSLLAENYNEQFF. Here the CDR3 DNA reads TGTGCCAGCAGTTTACTAGCGGAAAACTACAATGAGCAGTTCTTC.

In this sample, this clone turned up once. The rearrangement links TRBV19 to TRBJ1-5; D is perhaps TRBD1 (6 bases). Germline V gene sequence: CDR1 LNHDA, CDR2 SQIVND (reference sequence). The CDR3 runs 14 residues. The V gene lost 3 bases and the J gene lost 3 bases, with 9 bases spanning the gap. Here the CDR3 reads CASSIQGNNQPQHF. In DNA form, the CDR3 reads TGTGCCAGTAGTATCCAGGGGAACAATCAGCCCCAGCATTTT.

This chain's CDR3 is CASSRTGIYNEQFF. The CDR3 DNA follows: TGTGCCAGCTCCCGGACAGGGATTTACAATGAGCAGTTCTTC. The genes are TRBV11-3 and TRBJ2-1, with 8 bases that match TRBD1. CDR3 length: 14 residues. Germline CDR1 SGHNT, CDR2 YENEEA. Trimming at V came to 8 bases and at J to 4 bases, leaving 7 bases not matched to a gene.

Details on this clone: Other DNA sequences within the sample encode an identical CDR3. The CDR3 loop reads CASIPGADTGELFF. The CDR3 bases are TGTGCCAGCATCCCAGGGGCGGACACCGGGGAGCTGTTTTTT. The V and J genes are TRBV6-5 and TRBJ2-2, with D maybe TRBD1 (6 bases). Germline CDR1 is MNHEY and CDR2 is SVGAGI. Trimming removed 7 bases at V and 3 bases at J, with 12 bases between. This CDR3 contains 14 residues.

V gene TRBV24-1 combines with J gene TRBJ1-5; 7 positions match TRBD1. Germline V lookup: CDR1 KGHDR, CDR2 SFDVKD. With V trimmed by 0 bases and J by 0 bases, 19 bases remained unmatched. The CDR3 is 22 residues long. The CDR3 bases are TGTGCCACCAGTGATTTGCAAGACAGGGAAGTCCGTCAAGTATATAGCAATCAGCCCCAGCATTTT. Protein product: CATSDLQDREVRQVYSNQPQHF.

This chain connects TRBV18 to TRBJ2-7; a possible D gene is TRBD1 (5 bases). V dropped 3 bases and J dropped 2 bases, with 8 bases sitting between them. Germline CDR1 KGHSH, CDR2 LQKENI. The CDR3 contains 13 residues. DNA of the CDR3: TGTGCCAGCTCACCCAGGGAAACCTACGAGCAGTACTTC. This codes for CASSPRETYEQYF.

The sample holds one count of this clone. The rearrangement uses TRBV5-1 and TRBJ1-1; D is unresolved. Germline V CDR1 and CDR2: SGHRS, YFSETQ. The CDR3 runs 18 residues. Trimming left V 1 base short and J 1 base short, with 20 bases between. DNA for the CDR3: TGCGCCAGCAGCTTGAGTAACAGATACTCTCGAACGAACACTGAAGCTTTCTTT. Translating gives CASSLSNRYSRTNTEAFF.

A few counts support this clone. The chain recombines TRBV5-1 with TRBJ1-6, with 10 bases lining up with TRBD1. The CDR3 contains 16 residues. The junction had 5 bases not matched to a gene; V was cut back by 4 bases and J by 4 bases. CDR1 is SGHRS and CDR2 is YFSETQ in the germline V gene. The CDR3 DNA reads TGCGCCAGCAGCCCCGGGACAGGGGCTTATAATTCACCCCTCCACTTT. It is translated as CASSPGTGAYNSPLHF.

The rearrangement uses TRBV28 and TRBJ1-1; D gene uncertain. V lost 5 bases to trimming and J lost 3 bases, with 16 bases between them. Germline CDR1 MDHEN, CDR2 SYDVKM. This CDR3 is built from 15 residues. CDR3 protein: CASSGPGVIDTEAFF. DNA of the CDR3: TGTGCCAGCAGTGGACCCGGGGTAATTGACACTGAAGCTTTCTTT.

The chain couples TRBV5-1 to TRBJ1-2; TRBD1 aligns across 9 bases. This CDR3 spans 16 amino acids. J lost 4 bases, V lost 4 bases, and 11 bases had no gene match. Germline V CDR1 and CDR2: SGHRS, YFSETQ. For the CDR3, the DNA is TGCGCCAGCAGCCAACAAACAGGGGGCGTAGGCTATGGCTACACCTTC. It codes for CASSQQTGGVGYGYTF. The variable domain in full, with the rest retrieved from reference TRBV5-1 and TRBJ1-2, is KAGVTQTPRYLIKTRGQQVTLSCSPISGHRSVSWYQQTPGQGLQFLFEYFSETQRNKGNFPGRFSGRQFSNSRSEMNVSTLELGDSALYLCASSQQTGGVGYGYTFGSGTRLTVV.

This chain uses TRBV6-5 with TRBJ1-2; 8 positions agree with TRBD1. V shed 5 bases, J shed 8 bases, and the junction held 10 bases outside the gene matches. The V gene's germline CDR1 is MNHEY and CDR2 SVGAGI. The CDR3 consists of 14 residues. The CDR3, as DNA: TGTGCCAGCAGTAGCGGACAGGGCCTAGGGGGCTACACCTTC. It is translated as CASSSGQGLGGYTF.

This clone has a single count. The chain is built from TRBV19 and TRBJ1-4; D remains ambiguous. V was cut by 6 bases and J by 3 bases, with 23 bases left in between. Germline V gives CDR1 LNHDA, CDR2 SQIVND (reference sequence). CDR3 size: 18 residues. CDR3 loop: CASSKYLPPAGANEKLFF. The CDR3 DNA reads TGTGCCAGTAGCAAGTATTTGCCCCCCGCGGGAGCTAATGAAAAACTGTTTTTT.

The gene calls are TRBV20-1 and TRBJ2-2; a possible D gene is TRBD2 (6 bases). The CDR3 covers 14 residues. Trimming pared 3 bases from V and 4 bases from J, leaving 12 bases between. Germline CDR1 DFQATT, CDR2 SNEGSKA (reference sequence). The CDR3 coding sequence is TGCAGTGCTAGTGTGGGGGAGGTCACCGGGGAGCTGTTTTTT. This encodes CSASVGEVTGELFF.

The chain is built from TRBV5-5 and TRBJ1-6; no clear D gene. The length of the CDR3 is 15 residues. Looked up from germline, CDR1 is SGHKS and CDR2 is YYEKEE (reference sequence). Trimming shortened V by 6 bases and J by 6 bases, and 16 bases separated the two germline ends. The CDR3 DNA reads TGTGCCAGCACCAAATTACGGAACAGTAATTCACCCCTCCACTTT. Amino acid sequence: CASTKLRNSNSPLHF.

V gene TRBV5-1 combines with J gene TRBJ2-3; TRBD1 aligns across 8 bases. CDR1 SGHRS and CDR2 YFSETQ come from the germline V gene. The CDR3 extends over 16 amino acids. J gave up 2 bases and V 4 bases, and 9 bases lay outside the gene matches. CDR3 sequence (DNA): TGCGCCAGCAGCACAGAAATGACAGGGGCCACAGATACGCAGTATTTT. Its translation: CASSTEMTGATDTQYF.

The rearrangement links TRBV27 to TRBJ2-7; 7 bases line up with TRBD1. The CDR3 covers 14 residues. Losses at the gene ends were 2 bases for V and 5 bases for J; bases not matched to a gene: 6. Germline V CDR1 and CDR2: MNHEY, SMNVEV (reference sequence). The CDR3 is CASSLEDRDHEQYF. The CDR3 nucleotides read TGTGCCAGCAGTTTAGAAGACAGGGACCACGAGCAGTACTTC.

The chain combines TRBV10-2 with TRBJ2-7; 8 bases are shared with TRBD2. Germline V gene data show CDR1 as WSHSY and CDR2 as SAAADI. This CDR3 has 15 residues. With 6 bases clipped from V and 2 bases from J, the junction kept 9 bases outside the gene matches. The CDR3 nucleotides are TGCGCCAGCAGCGATCCGGGACTAGGTCCCTACGAGCAGTACTTC. Its translation: CASSDPGLGPYEQYF.

The rearrangement links TRBV5-1 to TRBJ1-2; TRBD1 agrees at 7 bases. V shed 6 bases, J shed 5 bases, and the junction held 10 bases outside the gene matches. This CDR3 comprises 14 residues. Germline CDR1 and CDR2: SGHRS and YFSETQ. The CDR3: CASNYGTEIYGYTF. The CDR3 DNA reads TGCGCCAGCAATTATGGGACAGAGATTTATGGCTACACCTTC. The entire variable domain, with the rest obtained from reference TRBV5-1 and TRBJ1-2, is as follows: KAGVTQTPRYLIKTRGQQVTLSCSPISGHRSVSWYQQTPGQGLQFLFEYFSETQRNKGNFPGRFSGRQFSNSRSEMNVSTLELGDSALYLCASNYGTEIYGYTFGSGTRLTVV.

J is TRBJ1-2 and V is TRBV7-9; maybe TRBD1 (6 bases). The CDR3 has 16 amino acids. The germline CDR1 and CDR2 sequences are SEHNR and FQNEAQ (reference sequence). Deletions cut 1 base from V and 2 bases from J, with 14 bases between. Here the CDR3 reads CASSLDRGARNYGYTF. The CDR3 coding sequence is TGTGCCAGCAGCTTAGACCGGGGGGCGCGGAACTATGGCTACACCTTC.

The V call is TRBV5-1, the J call TRBJ1-1, with TRBD1 identical over 8 bases. The CDR3 sequence is 16 residues long. V shed 1 base, J shed 2 bases, and the junction held 7 bases outside the gene matches. Germline V gene data show CDR1 as SGHRS and CDR2 as YFSETQ. The CDR3 sequence is CASSLLAGGVNTEAFF. CDR3 nucleotides: TGCGCCAGCAGCTTGTTGGCAGGGGGCGTTAACACTGAAGCTTTCTTT. Full variable domain (outside the CDR3, taken from reference TRBV5-1 and TRBJ1-1): KAGVTQTPRYLIKTRGQQVTLSCSPISGHRSVSWYQQTPGQGLQFLFEYFSETQRNKGNFPGRFSGRQFSNSRSEMNVSTLELGDSALYLCASSLLAGGVNTEAFFGQGTRLTVV.